This T cell receptor (beta chain) was retrieved from a study of CD8 T cells in Susac syndrome. Overall study: When their blood was taken, patients with Susac syndrome were therapy-naive, taking corticosteroids, or taking intravenous immunoglobulin alone.

V lost 6 bases and J 1 base, leaving 6 bases between the germline ends. The V gene's germline CDR1 is SQVTM and CDR2 ANQGSEA. The CDR3 consists of 11 residues. With random hexamers, roughly 0.45 to 1 ug RNA was reverse transcribed. TCRdb reprocessed the immunoSEQ multiplex PCR reads via MiXCR and lists one record per CDR3 protein. The sample contains 95,000 to 150,000 distinct CDR3 sequences, 85% to 95% of which appear only once. The TCR originated in a human donor with Susac syndrome. The sequenced sample consisted of CD8+ T cells from PBMCs. The chain has TRBV29-1 and TRBJ1-1; D remains unclear. As DNA, the CDR3 is TGCAGCGTGGAATGGAACACTGAAGCTTTCTTT. This sequence encodes CSVEWNTEAFF.